This note documents a single TCR beta chain sequence. This entry comes from a study of T cell responses to AZD1222 COVID-19 vaccine. Sequencing was performed with immunoSEQ multiplex PCR; in TCRdb, only in-frame clones are kept and a portion is missing. The sample has 92,000 or so clones, roughly 90% seen once. This receptor was obtained from an adult in good health. The sample in question was peripheral blood, obtained on day 0 of AZD1222 vaccination.

The DNA for the CDR3 is TGTGCCACCAGTGACCTACTGGGGGGCAGAAAGGATGAGCAGTTCTTC. Amino acid sequence: CATSDLLGGRKDEQFF. The V and J genes are TRBV24-1 and TRBJ2-1; D is possibly TRBD1 or TRBD2 (6 bases each). Trimming left V 4 bases short and J 8 bases short, with 20 bases between. Germline CDR1 KGHDR, CDR2 SFDVKD. The CDR3 has 16 amino acids.